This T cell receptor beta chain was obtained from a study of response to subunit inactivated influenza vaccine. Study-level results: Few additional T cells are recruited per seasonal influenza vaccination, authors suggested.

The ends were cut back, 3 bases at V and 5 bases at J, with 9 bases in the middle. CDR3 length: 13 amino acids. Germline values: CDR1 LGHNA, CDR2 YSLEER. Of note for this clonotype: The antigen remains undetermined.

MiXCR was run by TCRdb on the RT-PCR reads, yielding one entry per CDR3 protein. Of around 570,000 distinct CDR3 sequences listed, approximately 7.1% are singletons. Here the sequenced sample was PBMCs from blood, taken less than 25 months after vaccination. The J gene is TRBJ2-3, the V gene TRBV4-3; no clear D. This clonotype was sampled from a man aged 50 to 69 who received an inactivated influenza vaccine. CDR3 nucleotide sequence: TGCGCCAGCAGCCAGTATGCTAGAGATACGCAGTATTTT. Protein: CASSQYARDTQYF.